The present T cell receptor beta chain was sequenced within a study of regulatory T cells in long-lasting Graves disease. The germline V and J ends were trimmed by 5 bases and 6 bases, with 11 bases remaining between them. Germline CDR1 and CDR2: MNHNS and SASEGT. The CDR3 is made up of 13 amino acids. In building TCR beta libraries, iRepertoire HTBI primers were used together with Arm-PCR of CDR3 regions. TCRdb called the multiplex PCR reads again in MiXCR, with one record for every CDR3 protein. The sample contains 370,000 or so distinct CDR3 sequences, under 20% of which appear only once. This clonotype was counted between two and nine times. Time point specified: newly diagnosed GD, antithyroid drugs for less than 3 months. Extracted RNA from PBMCs served as the source of the TCR library. These data were also reused for a study on T cells in Graves' hyperthyroidism and ophthalmopathy.

This chain links TRBV6-1 with TRBJ2-1; tentatively, D is TRBD2 (6 bases). The source is a woman aged 18-30 years with Graves disease. Sample: peripheral blood mononuclear cells (PBMCs), taken at new diagnosis, from a patient treated with antithyroid drugs. The CDR3 loop reads CASSRRALNEQFF. In DNA, the CDR3 is TGTGCCAGCAGTAGGAGGGCCCTCAATGAGCAGTTCTTC.